Listed here are 23 T cell receptor beta chains from one sample, sequenced in a study of T-cell memory formation after mild COVID-19. Via MiXCR, TCRdb re-called the 5' RACE reads, giving one row per CDR3 protein. This sample has 250,000 to 300,000 distinct CDR3 sequences, with around 15% found just once. Sequenced material: PBMCs or a T cell subset sorted from them (not recorded which). The receptors come from a man younger than 35 who had mild COVID-19 (a few samples of this study predate the infection). Cell type and time point are not known.

The chain employs TRBV20-1 and TRBJ1-2, with D maybe TRBD1 (5 bases). The V gene lost 3 bases and the J gene lost 2 bases, with 16 bases spanning the gap. In germline, CDR1 is DFQATT, CDR2 SNEGSKA (reference sequence). The length of the CDR3 is 15 residues. The CDR3 is CSASGMGGLNYGYTF. For the CDR3, the DNA is TGCAGTGCTAGTGGGATGGGGGGACTAAACTATGGCTACACCTTC.

This chain links TRBV19 with TRBJ1-6, with D perhaps TRBD1 (5 bases). The CDR3 is 14 amino acids. Germline V gene sequence: CDR1 LNHDA, CDR2 SQIVND (reference sequence). V shed 6 bases and J shed 6 bases, with 12 bases lying between them. This CDR3 is CASSFRGGNSPLHF. In nucleotides, the CDR3 is TGTGCCAGTAGCTTTCGCGGGGGTAATTCACCCCTCCACTTT.

The sample holds many counts of this clonotype. V and J are TRBV4-1 and TRBJ1-5; 8 nucleotides line up with TRBD1. Germline V gives CDR1 MGHRA, CDR2 YSYEKL. Trimming at V came to 1 base and at J to 6 bases, leaving 2 bases not matched to a gene. The CDR3 extends over 14 amino acids. The CDR3 region is CASSQARGLQPQHF. CDR3 sequence (DNA): TGCGCCAGCAGCCAAGCCAGGGGGCTTCAGCCCCAGCATTTT.

This clonotype came up a few times. The chain carries TRBV13 and TRBJ2-6; TRBD1 matches at 7 bases. The junction had 3 bases not matched to a gene; V was cut back by 1 base and J by 0 bases. Germline CDR1 reads PRHDT; CDR2 reads FYEKMQ (reference sequence). This CDR3 comprises 17 residues. DNA of the CDR3: TGTGCCAGCAGCTTAGCACAGGGGATCTCTGGGGCCAACGTCCTGACTTTC. It codes for CASSLAQGISGANVLTF.

This sequence joins TRBV7-9 and TRBJ1-2; 7 nucleotides line up with TRBD1. V lost 2 bases, J lost 10 bases, and 7 bases stayed unmatched. Germline V gives CDR1 SEHNR, CDR2 FQNEAQ (reference sequence). CDR3 length: 13 amino acids. Written as DNA, the CDR3 is TGTGCCAGCAGCTTATCAGGGGGTAATGACTACACCTTC. It specifies CASSLSGGNDYTF.

This clonotype was found many times. The chain couples TRBV20-1 to TRBJ2-3; 11 bases match TRBD2. The CDR3 length is 20 residues. Germline trimming cut 0 bases from V and 0 bases from J; bases unmatched to any gene: 14. CDR1 is DFQATT and CDR2 is SNEGSKA in the germline V gene (reference sequence). In DNA form, the CDR3 reads TGCAGTGCTAGAGATGAGCCCCTAGCGGGGGGCACTTATAGCACAGATACGCAGTATTTT. Translating gives CSARDEPLAGGTYSTDTQYF.

The rearrangement uses TRBV27 and TRBJ1-2; 10 positions agree with TRBD1. The germline V gene encodes CDR1 MNHEY and CDR2 SMNVEV (reference sequence). CDR3 length equals 13 residues. With V trimmed by 5 bases and J by 6 bases, 3 bases remained unmatched. The CDR3 bases are TGTGCCAGCAGTCGCGGACAGGGGGATGGCTACACCTTC. Its translation is CASSRGQGDGYTF.

This clonotype was detected ten times or more. The chain employs TRBV11-2 and TRBJ1-1; D is undetermined. Germline CDR1 SGHAT, CDR2 FQNNGV. The CDR3 is 11 residues long. The V gene lost 5 bases and the J gene lost 4 bases, with 5 bases spanning the gap. The CDR3 DNA follows: TGTGCCAGCAGCGGTGGCACTGAAGCTTTCTTT. Protein product: CASSGGTEAFF.

The chain combines TRBV7-9 with TRBJ2-3; D remains ambiguous. Germline-derived CDR1 and CDR2 are SEHNR and FQNEAQ (reference sequence). V was trimmed by 2 bases and J by 6 bases, leaving 6 bases between them. CDR3 size: 12 residues. The CDR3 DNA reads as TGTGCCAGCAGCTTAACATCGGATACGCAGTATTTT. Protein: CASSLTSDTQYF.

This clonotype turned up a few times. The chain links TRBV4-3 to TRBJ2-7; 7 bases match TRBD2. In germline, CDR1 is LGHNA, CDR2 YSLEER. The CDR3 length is 15 residues. J gave up 2 bases and V 0 bases, and 4 bases lay outside the gene matches. CDR3 bases: TGCGCCAGCAGCCAAGAGGCGGGGAGGGCCTACGAGCAGTACTTC. It yields the protein CASSQEAGRAYEQYF.

This rearrangement joins TRBV5-1 to TRBJ2-5, with a tentative D call TRBD1 (5 bases). The V and J ends lost 6 bases and 1 base respectively, with 13 bases between them. CDR1 and CDR2 (germline): SGHRS, YFSETQ. The CDR3 is 14 amino acids. In DNA form, the CDR3 reads TGCGCCAGCACCAGACAGACTGCCCAAGAGACCCAGTACTTC. It encodes CASTRQTAQETQYF. The complete variable domain, with remaining parts taken from reference TRBV5-1 and TRBJ2-5, reads KAGVTQTPRYLIKTRGQQVTLSCSPISGHRSVSWYQQTPGQGLQFLFEYFSETQRNKGNFPGRFSGRQFSNSRSEMNVSTLELGDSALYLCASTRQTAQETQYFGPGTRLLVL.

The chain couples TRBV9 to TRBJ2-7; 7 nucleotides agree with TRBD1. This CDR3 spans 14 amino acids. Trimming cost V 3 bases and J 0 bases; bases outside gene matches: 3. Germline CDR1 is SGDLS and CDR2 is YYNGEE. The CDR3 coding sequence is TGTGCCAGCAGCGAGCGACAGGGCTCCTACGAGCAGTACTTC. Protein sequence: CASSERQGSYEQYF.

The table lists this clonotype with a few counts. The chain joins TRBV20-1 to TRBJ1-1, with 7 bases aligning to TRBD1. This CDR3 is built from 15 residues. The trim removed 0 bases at V and 7 bases at J, leaving 11 bases unmatched. Per germline, CDR1 DFQATT and CDR2 SNEGSKA (reference sequence). This CDR3 is CSARDPARGLDEAFF. The CDR3 DNA sequence: TGCAGTGCTAGAGACCCAGCAAGGGGGCTGGATGAAGCTTTCTTT.

The V call is TRBV19, the J call TRBJ1-5, with 9 bases matching TRBD1. With V trimmed by 6 bases and J by 2 bases, 5 bases remained unmatched. The V gene's germline CDR1 is LNHDA and CDR2 SQIVND (reference sequence). This CDR3 contains 15 residues. The CDR3 DNA follows: TGTGCCAGTAGGACAGACAGGGGGGGCAATCAGCCCCAGCATTTT. It yields the protein CASRTDRGGNQPQHF.

In this sample, this clonotype turned up many times. The chain links TRBV20-1 to TRBJ1-5; TRBD1 might be the D (5 bases). The CDR3 totals 14 residues. Germline V gene data show CDR1 as DFQATT and CDR2 as SNEGSKA (reference sequence). V lost 4 bases to trimming and J lost 7 bases, with 17 bases between them. DNA of the CDR3: TGCAGTGCTACCGCAGGGTTGGCCTGGCAGCCCCAGCATTTT. This gives the protein CSATAGLAWQPQHF.

This clonotype was picked up a small number of times. CDR3 DNA sequence: TGTGCCAGCAGCGTAGGGCCGGAAAACATTCAGTACTTC. As protein: CASSVGPENIQYF. The chain carries TRBV9 and TRBJ2-4; D unresolved. The CDR3 has 13 residues. Trimming cost V 0 bases and J 5 bases, with 6 bases left between them. CDR1 is SGDLS, CDR2 YYNGEE, per germline.

The rearrangement links TRBV29-1 to TRBJ2-3, with a possible D match to TRBD2 (7 bases). The CDR3 covers 13 residues. Per germline, CDR1 SQVTM and CDR2 ANQGSEA. V was clipped by 4 bases and J by 4 bases, with 12 bases between them. CDR3 protein: CSVARGGADTQYF. The CDR3 DNA is TGCAGCGTTGCTAGAGGGGGGGCAGATACGCAGTATTTT.

This chain links TRBV7-3 with TRBJ1-3; the D gene is possibly TRBD1 (6 bases). Trimming took 5 bases from V and 0 from J, leaving 11 bases between them. The germline gives CDR1 SGHTA, CDR2 FQGTGA. This CDR3 region has 15 residues. CDR3 in DNA: TGTGCCAGCAGCGCCGGACAGAGCTCTGGAAACACCATATATTTT. Residues: CASSAGQSSGNTIYF.

The genes are TRBV27 and TRBJ2-7; a weak D match, TRBD1 (6 bases). CDR1 and CDR2 from the germline V gene are MNHEY and SMNVEV (reference sequence). Trimming took 6 bases from V and 1 from J, leaving 10 bases between them. There are 13 residues in the CDR3. CDR3 sequence: CASRSTGSYEQYF. CDR3 in DNA: TGTGCCAGCAGGTCGACAGGTTCCTACGAGCAGTACTTC.

This clonotype was seen a handful of times. The V call is TRBV24-1, the J call TRBJ2-7, with TRBD2 as a possible D gene (5 bases). Germline assignment: CDR1 KGHDR and CDR2 SFDVKD. This CDR3 comprises 10 residues. Trimming removed 12 bases from V and 7 bases from J, with 12 bases in between. CDR3 residues: CAARGGEQYV. The CDR3 DNA reads TGTGCCGCGCGCGGAGGAGAGCAGTACGTC.

This clonotype was recorded a few times. The J gene is TRBJ2-6, the V gene TRBV5-1, with D hard to call. V was pared by 0 bases and J by 2 bases, with 9 bases between. Germline CDR1 and CDR2: SGHRS and YFSETQ. CDR3 size: 16 residues. The CDR3 spells CASSLVPGTGANVLTF. In nucleotides, the CDR3 is TGCGCCAGCAGCTTGGTTCCGGGTACTGGGGCCAACGTCCTGACTTTC.

This clonotype has just a few counts. CDR3 in DNA: TGTGCCAGCAGCCAAGATGGGCGCGGGGGCGGCCGGGGGACGCAGTATTTT. Translated: CASSQDGRGGGRGTQYF. The chain joins TRBV4-2 to TRBJ2-3; D perhaps matches TRBD2 (7 bases). The CDR3 extends over 17 amino acids. The V and J ends lost 0 bases and 9 bases respectively, with 22 bases between them. Germline loops: CDR1 LGHNA, CDR2 YNFKEQ.

This clonotype was detected a few times. The chain carries TRBV6-2 or TRBV6-3 and TRBJ1-2, with TRBD1 identical over 9 bases. Germline CDR1 and CDR2: MNHEY and SVGEGT. V shed 4 bases and J 7 bases; nucleotides not matched to a gene: 4. The CDR3 length is 13 residues. CDR3 in DNA: TGTGCCAGCAGTTCCTGGACAGGGGCTGGCTACACCTTC. Amino acids: CASSSWTGAGYTF.